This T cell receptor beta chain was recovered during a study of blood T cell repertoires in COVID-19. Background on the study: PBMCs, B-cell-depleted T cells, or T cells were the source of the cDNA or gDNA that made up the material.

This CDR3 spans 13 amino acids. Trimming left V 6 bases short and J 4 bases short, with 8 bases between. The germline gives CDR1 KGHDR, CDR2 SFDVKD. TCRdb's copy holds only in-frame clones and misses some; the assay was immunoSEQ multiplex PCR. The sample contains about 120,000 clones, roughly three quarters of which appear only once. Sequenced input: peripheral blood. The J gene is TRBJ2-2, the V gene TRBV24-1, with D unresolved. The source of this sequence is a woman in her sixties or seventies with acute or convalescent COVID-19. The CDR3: CATSSQFTGELFF. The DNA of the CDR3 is TGTGCCACCAGTAGTCAGTTCACCGGGGAGCTGTTTTTT.